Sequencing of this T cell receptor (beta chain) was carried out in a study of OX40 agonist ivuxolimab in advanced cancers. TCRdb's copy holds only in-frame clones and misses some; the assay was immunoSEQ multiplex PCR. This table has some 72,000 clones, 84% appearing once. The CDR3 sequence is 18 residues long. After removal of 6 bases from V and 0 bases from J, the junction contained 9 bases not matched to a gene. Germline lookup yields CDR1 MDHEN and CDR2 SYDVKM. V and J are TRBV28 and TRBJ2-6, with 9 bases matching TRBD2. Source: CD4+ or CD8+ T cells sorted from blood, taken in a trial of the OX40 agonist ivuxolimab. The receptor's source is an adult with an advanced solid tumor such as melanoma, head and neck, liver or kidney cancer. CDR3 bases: TGTGCCAGCAGAACGACTAGCGGAGCGAACTCTGGGGCCAACGTCCTGACTTTC. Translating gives CASRTTSGANSGANVLTF.